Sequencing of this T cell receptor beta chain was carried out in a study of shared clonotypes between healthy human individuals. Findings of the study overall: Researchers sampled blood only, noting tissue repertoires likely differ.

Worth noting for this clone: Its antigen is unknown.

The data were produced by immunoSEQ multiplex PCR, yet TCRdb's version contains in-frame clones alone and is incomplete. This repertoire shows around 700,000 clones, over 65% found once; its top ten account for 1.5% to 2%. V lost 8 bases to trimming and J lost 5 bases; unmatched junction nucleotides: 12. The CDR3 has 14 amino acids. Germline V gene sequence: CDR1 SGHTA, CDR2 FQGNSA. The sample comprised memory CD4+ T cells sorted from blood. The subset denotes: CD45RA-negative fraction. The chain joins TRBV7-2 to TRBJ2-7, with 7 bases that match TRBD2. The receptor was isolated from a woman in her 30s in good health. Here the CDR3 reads CASPRGDLGHEQYF. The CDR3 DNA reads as TGTGCCAGCCCCCGGGGGGATCTCGGCCACGAGCAGTACTTC.